The 17 T cell receptor beta chains below all came from one sample that was sequenced in a study of blood T cell repertoires in COVID-19. Method: immunoSEQ multiplex PCR; TCRdb's copy keeps in-frame clones and lacks some. Here the sample spans about 21,000 clones, 80% to 90% being singletons. The sample taken for sequencing was peripheral blood. The receptors stem from a human donor with active COVID-19. The donor label of this sample is uncertain.

This clone has a single count. The chain carries TRBV3-1 (or the pseudogene TRBV3-2) and TRBJ2-7; no firm D call. Trimming took 0 bases from V and 6 from J, leaving 9 bases between them. The CDR3 contains 13 residues. Germline lookup yields CDR1 LGHDT and CDR2 YNNKEL (reference sequence). CDR3 region: CASSQDLRREQYF. The CDR3, as DNA: TGTGCCAGCAGCCAAGATCTCCGTCGCGAGCAGTACTTC.

This chain connects TRBV6-2 or TRBV6-3 to TRBJ1-1; perhaps TRBD1 as D (5 bases). V was pared by 2 bases and J by 4 bases, with 14 bases between. The CDR3 extends over 15 amino acids. CDR1 MNHEY and CDR2 SVGEGT come from the germline V gene. CDR3 nucleotides: TGTGCCAGCAGTTACCCGGCGGGGGGGTTCACTGAAGCTTTCTTT. The encoded protein is CASSYPAGGFTEAFF.

The chain recombines TRBV10-3 with TRBJ2-3, with D possibly TRBD1 on 6 matching bases. The V end was cut by 7 bases, the J end by 0 bases, with 11 bases between. Germline CDR1 ENHRY, CDR2 SYGVKD. The CDR3 has 14 residues. CDR3 sequence: CAIKGGTSTDTQYF. In nucleotides, the CDR3 is TGTGCCATCAAAGGGGGAACTAGCACAGATACGCAGTATTTT.

This chain uses TRBV10-3 with TRBJ2-7; 7 bases are shared with TRBD2. V trimming: 0 bases; J trimming: 7 bases; junction bases outside the gene matches: 9. The CDR3 is 15 residues long. From germline, CDR1 is ENHRY and CDR2 SYGVKD. The CDR3 region has the DNA TGTGCCATCAGTGAGTCTCGGGGGGTGAAGGGGGAGCAGTACTTC. This translates into CAISESRGVKGEQYF.

This clone has a single count. The chain has TRBV19 and TRBJ2-7; 11 bases match TRBD2. The CDR3 spans 14 residues. Trimming removed 4 bases from V and 6 bases from J; junction bases left unmatched: 5. CDR1 is LNHDA, CDR2 SQIVND, per germline (reference sequence). In DNA form, the CDR3 reads TGTGCCAGTAGTAAGGGACTAGCGGTCGGCGAGCAGTACTTC. Residues: CASSKGLAVGEQYF.

The chain carries TRBV6-5 and TRBJ1-4; 8 bases are shared with TRBD1. The CDR3 extends over 13 amino acids. CDR1 MNHEY and CDR2 SVGAGI come from the germline V gene. V dropped 5 bases and J dropped 8; count of bases not matched to a gene: 4. Here the CDR3 DNA reads TGTGCCAGCAGTCAGGGGGCGCGGGAAAAACTGTTTTTT. It translates to CASSQGAREKLFF.

This chain connects TRBV4-2 to TRBJ2-3; 8 bases fit TRBD2. The CDR3 loop spans 20 amino acids. The V segment lost 1 base and the J segment 2 bases; nucleotides outside the gene matches: 17. Germline loops: CDR1 LGHNA, CDR2 YNFKEQ. The CDR3 loop reads CASSQGLGFGREVDTDTQYF. The CDR3, as DNA: TGTGCCAGCAGCCAAGGTCTCGGCTTCGGGCGGGAGGTAGACACAGATACGCAGTATTTT.

The chain uses TRBV21-1 and TRBJ2-1; the listed D gene, TRBD1, was not tested against the DNA. TRBV21-1 is deemed a pseudogene. The CDR3 consists of 20 residues. Here the CDR3 reads CASSKESHHPGTGDYNEQFF. For the CDR3, the DNA is TGTGCCAGCAGCAAAGAGAGTCACCACCCCGGGACAGGGGATTACAATGAGCAGTTCTTC.

The table lists this clone with a count of one. J is TRBJ2-7 and V is TRBV5-1; 9 positions agree with TRBD1. J was trimmed by 3 bases and V by 1 base; bases with no gene match: 5. CDR3 length equals 15 residues. Germline CDR1 and CDR2: SGHRS and YFSETQ. The CDR3 here is CASSLPGTGIYEQYF. The CDR3 bases are TGCGCCAGCAGCTTGCCTGGGACAGGGATCTACGAGCAGTACTTC. The entire variable domain, with the rest obtained from reference TRBV5-1 and TRBJ2-7, is as follows: KAGVTQTPRYLIKTRGQQVTLSCSPISGHRSVSWYQQTPGQGLQFLFEYFSETQRNKGNFPGRFSGRQFSNSRSEMNVSTLELGDSALYLCASSLPGTGIYEQYFGPGTRLTVT.

V gene TRBV10-3 combines with J gene TRBJ1-4, with a weak D call TRBD1 (5 bases). Trimming stripped 3 bases from V and 2 bases from J, with 10 bases between. The CDR3 covers 15 residues. CDR1 is ENHRY and CDR2 is SYGVKD in the germline V gene. This CDR3 is CAISEKGVTNEKLFF. The CDR3 DNA follows: TGTGCCATCAGTGAAAAAGGGGTGACTAATGAAAAACTGTTTTTT.

This clone has a single count. Here the CDR3 DNA reads TGTGCCATCAGTGGGGGACAGGGGGCCAATCAGCCCCAGCATTTT. Protein product: CAISGGQGANQPQHF. This rearrangement joins TRBV10-3 to TRBJ1-5, with 12 bases lining up with TRBD1. The germline V gene has CDR1 ENHRY and CDR2 SYGVKD. V shed 4 bases, J shed 3 bases, and the junction held 1 base outside the gene matches. This CDR3 comprises 15 residues.

This clone is medium-sized (0.01 to 0.1%). V usage is TRBV10-2 and J usage is TRBJ2-3, with 7 bases lining up with TRBD1. This CDR3 comprises 14 residues. The V segment lost 8 bases and the J segment 4 bases; nucleotides outside the gene matches: 9. The germline V gene encodes CDR1 WSHSY and CDR2 SAAADI. The CDR3 coding sequence is TGCGCCAGCCGGAGACAGGGTATCTCAGATACGCAGTATTTT. Protein sequence: CASRRQGISDTQYF.

The chain uses TRBV9 and TRBJ2-1; perhaps TRBD1 as D (6 bases). The CDR3 runs 15 residues. CDR1 SGDLS and CDR2 YYNGEE come from the germline V gene. V was pared by 3 bases and J by 9 bases, with 19 bases between. In nucleotides, the CDR3 is TGTGCCAGCAGCGAGGGGACATCTTGGGGCAGTGAGCAGTTCTTC. Translated: CASSEGTSWGSEQFF.

The rearrangement uses TRBV24-1 and TRBJ1-2; perhaps TRBD1 as D (5 bases). The CDR3 contains 13 residues. Trimming cost V 5 bases and J 3 bases, with 9 bases left between them. Germline assignment: CDR1 KGHDR and CDR2 SFDVKD. CDR3 bases: TGTGCCACCAGTGCTGGGGGGGACTATGGCTACACCTTC. This codes for CATSAGGDYGYTF.

This chain joins TRBV12-3 or TRBV12-4 and TRBJ2-5; D call uncertain. CDR3 length: 12 residues. V lost 11 bases to trimming and J lost 5 bases, with 15 bases between them. The CDR3 region is CASGPARETQYF. CDR3 sequence (DNA): TGTGCCTCTGGGCCCGCCCGGGAGACCCAGTACTTC.

The gene calls are TRBV12-3 or TRBV12-4 and TRBJ2-1; 8 bases are a match to TRBD1. With V trimmed by 2 bases and J by 12 bases, 6 bases remained unmatched. The CDR3 sequence is 13 residues long. CDR3 region: CASSLLGQATQFF. CDR3 in DNA: TGTGCCAGCAGTTTATTGGGACAGGCAACGCAGTTCTTC.

The J gene is TRBJ1-4, the V gene TRBV7-9, with a weak D call TRBD1 (6 bases). The V gene lost 1 base and the J gene lost 0 bases, with 15 bases spanning the gap. The CDR3 has 18 amino acids. CDR1 is SEHNR, CDR2 FQNEAQ, per germline (reference sequence). CDR3: CASSLGTASGATNEKLFF. The CDR3, as DNA: TGTGCCAGCAGCTTAGGGACAGCTAGCGGTGCAACTAATGAAAAACTGTTTTTT. Complete variable domain (other parts from reference TRBV7-9 and TRBJ1-4): DTGVSQNPRHKITKRGQNVTFRCDPISEHNRLYWYRQTLGQGPEFLTYFQNEAQLEKSRLLSDRFSAERPKGSFSTLEIQRTEQGDSAMYLCASSLGTASGATNEKLFFGSGTQLSVL.